These 3 T cell receptor beta chains originate from one sample sequenced in a study of blood T cell repertoires in COVID-19. Assay: immunoSEQ multiplex PCR; the TCRdb copy retains only in-frame clones and omits some. Of around 220,000 clones in the sample, around 84% were seen once. The sample taken for sequencing was peripheral blood. These receptors all come from a man aged 50 or older with acute or convalescent COVID-19.

The chain joins TRBV15 to TRBJ1-5; D is possibly TRBD1 (5 bases). Trimming took off 5 bases at V and 4 bases at J, with 9 bases between the two ends. This CDR3 contains 13 residues. Germline lookup yields CDR1 LNHNV and CDR2 YYDKDF (reference sequence). The CDR3 DNA follows: TGTGCCACCAGCGAACGGGGGAATCAGCCCCAGCATTTT. Amino acid sequence: CATSERGNQPQHF. Using reference TRBV15 and TRBJ1-5 for the parts outside the CDR3, the full variable domain is DAMVIQNPRYQVTQFGKPVTLSCSQTLNHNVMYWYQQKSSQAPKLLFHYYDKDFNNEADTPDNFQSRRPNTSFCFLDIRSPGLGDTAMYLCATSERGNQPQHFGDGTRLSIL.

This chain links TRBV5-1 with TRBJ2-7; TRBD1 agrees at 8 bases. The CDR3 runs to 15 residues. V lost 0 bases to trimming and J lost 4 bases; unmatched junction nucleotides: 6. Germline V lookup: CDR1 SGHRS, CDR2 YFSETQ. This chain's CDR3 is CASSLDPGQAYEQYF. The CDR3, as DNA: TGCGCCAGCAGCTTGGACCCGGGACAGGCATACGAGCAGTACTTC.

The CDR3 nucleotides read TGTGCCAGCAGCTTAATGGACTCACCTGGTGGCTACACCTTC. It codes for CASSLMDSPGGYTF. This chain connects TRBV7-6 to TRBJ1-2; D is uncertain. Per germline, CDR1 SGHVS and CDR2 FNYEAQ. The CDR3 sequence is 14 residues long. V lost 2 bases and J lost 7, with 14 bases in between. The full variable domain, completed using reference TRBV7-6 and TRBJ1-2, is GAGVSQSPRYKVTKRGQDVALRCDPISGHVSLYWYRQALGQGPEFLTYFNYEAQQDKSGLPNDRFSAERPEGSISTLTIQRTEQRDSAMYRCASSLMDSPGGYTFGSGTRLTVV.